This entry describes one T cell receptor beta chain. Its antigen is still unknown. This record comes from a study of radiation and T cells in renal cell carcinoma. Overall study context: Nephrectomy followed 15 Gy stereotactic body radiation by 4 weeks. General study points: From baseline, blood top tumor clonotypes peaked at 2 weeks post-radiation.

Time point: baseline pretreatment blood. The treatment here: 15 Gy SBRT to primary tumor, nephrectomy 4 weeks later. The data were produced by immunoSEQ multiplex PCR, yet TCRdb's version contains in-frame clones alone and is incomplete. The repertoire holds 150,000 or so clones, with 70% to 90% as singletons. V was clipped by 3 bases and J by 3 bases, with 17 bases between them. Germline loops: CDR1 MGHRA, CDR2 YSYEKL. CDR3 length: 16 residues. The input for sequencing was blood, taken from a patient whose treatment included radiotherapy and nephrectomy. This chain uses TRBV4-1 with TRBJ1-2; D ambiguous. The source is a woman aged 45-60 years with renal cell carcinoma. The CDR3 here is CASSQTGGGPHYGYTF. In nucleotides, the CDR3 is TGCGCCAGCAGCCAGACCGGTGGAGGACCCCACTATGGCTACACCTTC.